The T cell receptor (beta chain) described here comes from a study of blood T cell repertoires in COVID-19 (dated by TCRdb to the early 2020s). At the level of the whole study: Samples from collaborators originated in the United States, Italy and Spain and spanned both the acute and convalescent phases of COVID-19. The material from the prospective study consisted of cDNA or gDNA derived from T cells, B-cell-depleted T cells, or PBMCs. Subjects who had been exposed to COVID-19, were actively infected with it, or had recovered from it provided the deeply sampled blood TCRbeta repertoires that made up the dataset. The repertoires were released in a freely available public database intended as a resource for research on the immune response to SARS-CoV-2. The samples were drawn from the first 160 participants of the ongoing ImmuneRACE study and from 950 to 1,500 subjects provided by 6 global collaborators. The sample metadata nearly always contained a de-identified subject ID, COVID-19 status, age in years and sex. Where HLA class I and class II types were available, the types were taken from metadata supplied by the sample provider, not from assay-based typing.

Trimming at the junction amounts to 0 bases on V and 8 bases on J, and the germline ends lie 12 bases apart. From the cysteine up to the phenylalanine, the CDR3 has a length of 14 residues. Of the read, only the CDR3 DNA is kept; its 42 bases are in frame from base 1. CDR1 and CDR2 were assigned from the germline V gene as SGDLS and YYNGEE. Results and caveats for the whole study, not just this receptor: The amount of clinical and demographic metadata varied by source and participant and was provided uncurated.

Participants in the prospective study were aged roughly 18 to 100 years, lived in under 30 United States geographic areas, and enrolled through a virtual design. In the prospective study, cohorts were assigned on the basis of participant-reported clinical history obtained from a screening survey and a study questionnaire. A participant counted as exposed if, within 2 weeks of entering the study, that participant had been in contact with someone who had a PCR-confirmed or clinician-diagnosed COVID-19 case. In the prospective study, mobile phlebotomists collected whole blood, serum and a nasopharyngeal or oropharyngeal swab from each participant. Prospective study participants could optionally give additional blood draws and questionnaires over an approximately 2-month period. Before DNA extraction, prospective study blood samples were shipped either frozen or at room temperature. TCRbeta CDR3 regions were amplified from genomic DNA by means of the immunoSEQ Assay, a bias-controlled multiplex PCR. The study's processing was this. The number of nucleated cells in each sample was estimated by amplification of reference gene primers within the assay. Sequence reads were collapsed and filtered to measure the absolute abundance of every unique TCRbeta CDR3 rearrangement. For each sample, productive Simpson clonality was calculated by taking the square root of Simpson's diversity index across productive rearrangements. In TCRdb, the immuneACCESS table is reduced to in-frame sequences with V and J assigned. These tables do not hold every clone; where another copy was compared, an unresolved V gene accounts for under half, and the others remain unexplained. The V and J calls and clone size come from that table; D and trimming were worked out from the DNA. For this sample the table gives a few hundred thousand clones, of which roughly 92% were detected only once. Together, the top ten hold about 0.86% of the sample.

Details on this clone: Its antigen target is currently unknown. No much larger clonotype is one base removed from it; base qualities were not supplied.

The specimen sequenced was PBMCs or T cells enriched from blood (not recorded which). The chain is assembled from TRBV9 and TRBJ1-3, with the identity of the D gene unclear. This sequence was found in a woman between 40 and 55 years old who had been exposed to COVID-19. The CDR3 protein sequence reads: CASSVGGVYDTIYF. The nucleotides are TGTGCCAGCAGCGTAGGGGGAGTCTACGACACCATATATTTT.